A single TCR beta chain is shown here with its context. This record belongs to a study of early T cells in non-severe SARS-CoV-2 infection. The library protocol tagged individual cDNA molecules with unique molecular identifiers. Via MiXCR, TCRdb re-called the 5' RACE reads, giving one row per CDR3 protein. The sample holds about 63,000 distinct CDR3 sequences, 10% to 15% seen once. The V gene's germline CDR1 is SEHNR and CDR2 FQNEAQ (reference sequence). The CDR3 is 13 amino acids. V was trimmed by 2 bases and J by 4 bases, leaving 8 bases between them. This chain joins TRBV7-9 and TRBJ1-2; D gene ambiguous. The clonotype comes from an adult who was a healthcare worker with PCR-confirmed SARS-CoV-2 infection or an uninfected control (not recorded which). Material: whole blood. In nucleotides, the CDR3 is TGTGCCAGCAGCTTAACCAGCCTCTATGGCTACACCTTC. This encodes CASSLTSLYGYTF.